What follows is one TCR beta chain and its context. Its target is not known. Assay used: immunoSEQ multiplex PCR; TCRdb lists only in-frame clones, some missing. The sample lists approximately 3,900 clones, 90% occurring once. The sample originates from a study of brain metastases from non-small cell lung cancer. The length of the CDR3 is 15 residues. The germline gives CDR1 SGHNT, CDR2 YENEEA. With V trimmed by 5 bases and J by 5 bases, 8 bases remained unmatched. Study-wide results and caveats: T-cell clones appeared expanded in around 60% of brain metastases relative to matched primary tumors.

The genes are TRBV11-3 and TRBJ1-2; 10 nucleotides line up with TRBD1. The origin of this receptor is a donor aged 40 or over with non-small cell lung cancer. Sequenced sample: primary lung tumor tissue. CDR3 amino acids: CASSATGGYRYGYTF. DNA for the CDR3: TGTGCCAGCAGCGCGACAGGGGGCTATAGGTATGGCTACACCTTC. Combining the CDR3 with reference TRBV11-3 and TRBJ1-2 gives the whole variable domain EAGVVQSPRYKIIEKKQPVAFWCNPISGHNTLYWYLQNLGQGPELLIRYENEEAVDDSQLPKDRFSAERLKGVDSTLKIQPAELGDSAVYLCASSATGGYRYGYTFGSGTRLTVV.